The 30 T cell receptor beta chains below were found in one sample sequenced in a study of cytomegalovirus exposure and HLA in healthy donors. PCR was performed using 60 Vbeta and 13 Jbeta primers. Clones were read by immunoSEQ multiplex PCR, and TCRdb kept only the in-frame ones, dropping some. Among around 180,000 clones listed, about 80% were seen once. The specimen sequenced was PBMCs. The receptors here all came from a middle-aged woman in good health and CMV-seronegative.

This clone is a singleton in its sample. The CDR3 coding sequence is TGTGCCAGCACGGGATCCTACAATGAGCAGTTCTTC. Protein sequence: CASTGSYNEQFF. The V gene is TRBV27, the J gene TRBJ2-1, with D maybe TRBD2 (5 bases). Trimming pared 7 bases from V and 1 base from J, leaving 5 bases between. The CDR3 totals 12 residues. The germline CDR1 and CDR2 sequences are MNHEY and SMNVEV (reference sequence).

The CDR3 spells CASSAQGDNSPLHF. The CDR3 DNA reads as TGTGCCAGCAGCGCACAGGGAGATAATTCACCCCTCCACTTT. This chain links TRBV9 with TRBJ1-6; D might be TRBD1 (6 bases). Germline V gene data show CDR1 as SGDLS and CDR2 as YYNGEE. This CDR3 is built from 14 residues. V gave up 3 bases and J gave up 5 bases, with 9 bases separating them.

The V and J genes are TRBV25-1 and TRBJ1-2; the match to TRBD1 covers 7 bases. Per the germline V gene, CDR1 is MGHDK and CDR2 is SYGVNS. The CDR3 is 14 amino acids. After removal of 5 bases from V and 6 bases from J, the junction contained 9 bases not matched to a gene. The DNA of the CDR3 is TGTGCCAGCAGTTCACAGGGGCGTGTGGATGGCTACACCTTC. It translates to CASSSQGRVDGYTF.

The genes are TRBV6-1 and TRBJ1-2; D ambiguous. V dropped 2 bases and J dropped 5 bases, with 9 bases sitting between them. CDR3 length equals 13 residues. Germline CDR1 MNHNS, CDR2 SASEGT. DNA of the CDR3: TGTGCCAGCAGTGAAAGTAGTCTGTATGGCTACACCTTC. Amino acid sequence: CASSESSLYGYTF.

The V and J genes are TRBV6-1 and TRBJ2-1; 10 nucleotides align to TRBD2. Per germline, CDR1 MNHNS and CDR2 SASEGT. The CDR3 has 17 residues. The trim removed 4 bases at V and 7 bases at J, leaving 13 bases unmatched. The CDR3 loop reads CASSGTNLAGVGNEQFF. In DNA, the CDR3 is TGTGCCAGCAGTGGTACCAACCTAGCGGGAGTCGGGAATGAGCAGTTCTTC.

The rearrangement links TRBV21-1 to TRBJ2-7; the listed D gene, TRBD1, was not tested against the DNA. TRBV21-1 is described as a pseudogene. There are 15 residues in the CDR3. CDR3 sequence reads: CASSKAGGRSYEQYF. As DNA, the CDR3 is TGTGCCAGCAGCAAAGCAGGGGGTCGATCCTACGAGCAGTACTTC.

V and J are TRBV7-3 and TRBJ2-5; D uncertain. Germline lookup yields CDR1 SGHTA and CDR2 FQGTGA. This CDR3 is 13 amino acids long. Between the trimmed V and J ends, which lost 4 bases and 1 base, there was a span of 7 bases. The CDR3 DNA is TGTGCCAGCAGCTCAGACACCCAAGAGACCCAGTACTTC. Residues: CASSSDTQETQYF.

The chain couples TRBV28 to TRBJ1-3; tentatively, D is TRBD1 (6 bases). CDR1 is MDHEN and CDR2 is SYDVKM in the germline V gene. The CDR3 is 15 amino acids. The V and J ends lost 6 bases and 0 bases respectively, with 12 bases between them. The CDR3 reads CASSYDRRSGNTIYF. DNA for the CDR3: TGTGCCAGCAGCTATGACAGGCGCTCTGGAAACACCATATATTTT.

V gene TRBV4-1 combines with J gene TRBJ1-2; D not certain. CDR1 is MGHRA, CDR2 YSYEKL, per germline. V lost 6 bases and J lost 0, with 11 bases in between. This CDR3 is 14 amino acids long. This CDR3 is CASSLPGSNYGYTF. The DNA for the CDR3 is TGCGCCAGCAGTCTCCCGGGGTCTAACTATGGCTACACCTTC.

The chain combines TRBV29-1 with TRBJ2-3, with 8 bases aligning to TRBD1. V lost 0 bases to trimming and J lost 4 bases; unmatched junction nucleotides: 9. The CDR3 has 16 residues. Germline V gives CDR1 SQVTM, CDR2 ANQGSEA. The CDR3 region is CSVEDRGRGPPDTQYF. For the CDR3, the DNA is TGCAGCGTTGAAGATCGGGGCAGGGGGCCCCCAGATACGCAGTATTTT.

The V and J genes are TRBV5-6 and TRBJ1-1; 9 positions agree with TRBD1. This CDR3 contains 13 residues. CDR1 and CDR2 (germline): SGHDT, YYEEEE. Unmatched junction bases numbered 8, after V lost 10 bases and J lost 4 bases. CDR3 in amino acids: CAGGQGKSTEAFF. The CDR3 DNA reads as TGTGCCGGGGGACAGGGAAAGTCCACTGAAGCTTTCTTT.

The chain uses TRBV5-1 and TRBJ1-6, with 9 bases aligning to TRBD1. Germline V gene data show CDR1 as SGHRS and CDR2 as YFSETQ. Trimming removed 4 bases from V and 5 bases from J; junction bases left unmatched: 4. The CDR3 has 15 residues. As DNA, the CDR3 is TGCGCCAGCAGCCAGGGGACAGGGCATAATTCACCCCTCCACTTT. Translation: CASSQGTGHNSPLHF. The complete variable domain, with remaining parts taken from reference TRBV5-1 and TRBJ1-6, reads KAGVTQTPRYLIKTRGQQVTLSCSPISGHRSVSWYQQTPGQGLQFLFEYFSETQRNKGNFPGRFSGRQFSNSRSEMNVSTLELGDSALYLCASSQGTGHNSPLHFGNGTRLTVT.

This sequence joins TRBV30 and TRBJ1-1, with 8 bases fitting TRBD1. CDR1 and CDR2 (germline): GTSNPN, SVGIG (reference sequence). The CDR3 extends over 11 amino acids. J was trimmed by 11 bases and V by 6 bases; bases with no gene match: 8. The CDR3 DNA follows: TGTGCCTGCCTGGACAGGGAGTTGGCTTTCTTT. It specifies CACLDRELAFF.

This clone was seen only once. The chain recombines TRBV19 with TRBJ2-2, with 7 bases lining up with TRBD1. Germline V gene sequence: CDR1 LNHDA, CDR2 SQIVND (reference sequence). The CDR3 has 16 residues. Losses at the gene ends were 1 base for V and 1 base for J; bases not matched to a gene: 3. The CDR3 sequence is CASSIVAGGNTGELFF. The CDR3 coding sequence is TGTGCCAGTAGTATAGTTGCAGGGGGGAACACCGGGGAGCTGTTTTTT.

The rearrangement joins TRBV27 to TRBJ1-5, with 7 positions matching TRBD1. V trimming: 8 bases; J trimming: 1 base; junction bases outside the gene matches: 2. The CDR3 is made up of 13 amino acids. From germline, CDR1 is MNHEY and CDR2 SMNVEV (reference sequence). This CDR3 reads CASAQGSNQPQHF. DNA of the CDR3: TGTGCCAGCGCACAGGGGAGCAATCAGCCCCAGCATTTT.

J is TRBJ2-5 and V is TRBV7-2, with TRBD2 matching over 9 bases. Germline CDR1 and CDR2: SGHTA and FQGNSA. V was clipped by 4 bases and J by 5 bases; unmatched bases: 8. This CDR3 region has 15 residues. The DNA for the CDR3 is TGTGCCAGCAGCTGGGTAGCGGGAGACGGGGAGACCCAGTACTTC. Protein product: CASSWVAGDGETQYF.

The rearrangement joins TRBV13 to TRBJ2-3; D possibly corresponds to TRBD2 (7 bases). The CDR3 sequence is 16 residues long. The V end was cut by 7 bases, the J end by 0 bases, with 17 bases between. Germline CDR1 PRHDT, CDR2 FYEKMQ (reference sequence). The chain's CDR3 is CASTGEGGGSTDTQYF. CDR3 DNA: TGTGCCAGCACTGGAGAGGGGGGGGGTAGCACAGATACGCAGTATTTT.

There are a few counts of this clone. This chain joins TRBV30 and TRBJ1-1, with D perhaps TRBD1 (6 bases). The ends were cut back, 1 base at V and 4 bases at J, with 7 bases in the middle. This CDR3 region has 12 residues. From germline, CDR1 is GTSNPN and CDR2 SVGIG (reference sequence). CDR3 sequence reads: CAWSEGGTEAFF. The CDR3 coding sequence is TGTGCCTGGAGTGAAGGGGGCACTGAAGCTTTCTTT.

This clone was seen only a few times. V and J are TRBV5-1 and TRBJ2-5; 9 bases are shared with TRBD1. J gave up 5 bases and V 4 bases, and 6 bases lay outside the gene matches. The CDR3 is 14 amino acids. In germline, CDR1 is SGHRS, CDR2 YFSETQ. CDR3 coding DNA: TGCGCCAGCAGCGGCACAGGGGGCTGGGAGACCCAGTACTTC. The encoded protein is CASSGTGGWETQYF.

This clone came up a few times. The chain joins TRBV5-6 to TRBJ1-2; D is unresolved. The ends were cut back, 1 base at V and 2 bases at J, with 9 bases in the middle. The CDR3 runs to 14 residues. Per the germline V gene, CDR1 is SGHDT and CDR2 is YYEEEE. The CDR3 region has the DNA TGTGCCAGCAGCTTGCAGGAACTCAACTATGGCTACACCTTC. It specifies CASSLQELNYGYTF.

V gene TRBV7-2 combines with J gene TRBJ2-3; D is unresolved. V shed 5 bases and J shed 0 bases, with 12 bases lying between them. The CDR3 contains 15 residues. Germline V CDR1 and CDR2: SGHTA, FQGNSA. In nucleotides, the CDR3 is TGTGCCAGCAGCCTGAATCCTACTAGCACAGATACGCAGTATTTT. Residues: CASSLNPTSTDTQYF.

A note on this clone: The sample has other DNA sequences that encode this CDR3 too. The CDR3 is CASSLSSNSPLHF. DNA of the CDR3: TGTGCCAGCAGCTTGAGTAGTAATTCACCCCTCCACTTT. The chain combines TRBV5-4 with TRBJ1-6; D is undetermined. Trimming took 1 base from V and 6 from J, leaving 5 bases between them. CDR1 SGHNT and CDR2 YYREEE come from the germline V gene (reference sequence). The CDR3 length is 13 residues.

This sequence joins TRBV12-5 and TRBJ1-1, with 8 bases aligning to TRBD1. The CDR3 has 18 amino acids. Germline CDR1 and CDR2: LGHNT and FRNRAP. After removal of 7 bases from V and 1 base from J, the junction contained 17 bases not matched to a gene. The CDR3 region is CASASGQKTGTGNTEAFF. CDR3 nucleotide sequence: TGTGCTAGTGCCTCCGGGCAAAAGACCGGGACAGGGAACACTGAAGCTTTCTTT.

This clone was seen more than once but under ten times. In DNA, the CDR3 is TGTGCCAGCAGCCCCCCGGGGATGAACACTGAAGCTTTCTTT. Protein: CASSPPGMNTEAFF. This chain joins TRBV6-5 and TRBJ1-1; unclear D gene. The CDR3 length is 14 residues. Germline loops: CDR1 MNHEY, CDR2 SVGAGI. The V end was cut by 6 bases, the J end by 0 bases, with 11 bases between.

This CDR3 reads CASSDQGTLTYEQYF. The CDR3 bases are TGTGCCAGCAGTGATCAGGGGACACTAACCTACGAGCAGTACTTC. The chain recombines TRBV6-4 with TRBJ2-7, with TRBD1 as a possible D gene (6 bases). V lost 3 bases and J lost 2, with 14 bases in between. Germline CDR1 reads MRHNA; CDR2 reads SNTAGT. This CDR3 region has 15 residues.

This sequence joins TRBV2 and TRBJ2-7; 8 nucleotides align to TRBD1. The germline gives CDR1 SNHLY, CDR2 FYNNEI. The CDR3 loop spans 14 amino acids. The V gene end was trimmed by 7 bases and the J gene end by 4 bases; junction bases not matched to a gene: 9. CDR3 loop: CASNTGGRIYEQYF. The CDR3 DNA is TGTGCCAGCAATACAGGGGGTCGAATTTACGAGCAGTACTTC. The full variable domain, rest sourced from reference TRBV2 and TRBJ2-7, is EPEVTQTPSHQVTQMGQEVILRCVPISNHLYFYWYRQILGQKVEFLVSFYNNEISEKSEIFDDQFSVERPDGSNFTLKIRSTKLEDSAMYFCASNTGGRIYEQYFGPGTRLTVT.

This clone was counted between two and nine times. The chain's CDR3 is CASSVSGTGLTEAFF. Written as DNA, the CDR3 is TGTGCCAGCAGCGTCTCCGGGACAGGGTTAACTGAAGCTTTCTTT. This rearrangement joins TRBV9 to TRBJ1-1; TRBD1 matches at 9 bases. V was clipped by 2 bases and J by 5 bases; unmatched bases: 7. The CDR3 length is 15 residues. Germline V CDR1 and CDR2: SGDLS, YYNGEE.

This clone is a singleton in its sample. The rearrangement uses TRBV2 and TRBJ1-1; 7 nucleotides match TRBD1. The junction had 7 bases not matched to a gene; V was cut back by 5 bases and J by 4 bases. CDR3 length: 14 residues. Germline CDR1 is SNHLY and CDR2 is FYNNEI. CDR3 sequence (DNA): TGTGCCAGCAGTATAACGACAGGGATCACTGAAGCTTTCTTT. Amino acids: CASSITTGITEAFF.

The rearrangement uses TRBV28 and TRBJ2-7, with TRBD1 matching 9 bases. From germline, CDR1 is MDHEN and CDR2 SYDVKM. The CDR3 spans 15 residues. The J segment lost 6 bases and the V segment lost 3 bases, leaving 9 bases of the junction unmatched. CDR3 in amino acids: CASSLSGQGWFEQYF. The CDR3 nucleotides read TGTGCCAGCAGTTTGAGTGGACAGGGGTGGTTCGAGCAGTACTTC.

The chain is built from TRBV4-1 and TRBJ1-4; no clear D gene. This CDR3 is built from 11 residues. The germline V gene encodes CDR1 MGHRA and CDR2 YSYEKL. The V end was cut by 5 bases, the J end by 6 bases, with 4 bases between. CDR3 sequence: CASSNYEKLFF. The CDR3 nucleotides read TGCGCCAGCAGCAACTATGAAAAACTGTTTTTT.